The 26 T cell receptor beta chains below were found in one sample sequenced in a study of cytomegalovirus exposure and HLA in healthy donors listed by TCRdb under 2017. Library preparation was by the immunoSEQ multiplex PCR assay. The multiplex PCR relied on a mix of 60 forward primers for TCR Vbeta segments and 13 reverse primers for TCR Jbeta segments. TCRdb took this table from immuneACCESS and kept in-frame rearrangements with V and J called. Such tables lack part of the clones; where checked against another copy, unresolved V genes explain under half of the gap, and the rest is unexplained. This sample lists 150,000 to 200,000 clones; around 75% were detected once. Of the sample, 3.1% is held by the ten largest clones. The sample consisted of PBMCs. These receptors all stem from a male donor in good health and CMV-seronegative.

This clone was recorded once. The CDR3 DNA sequence: TGTGCCAGCTCACTGAGGTCAGGCACAGATACGCAGTATTTT. As protein: CASSLRSGTDTQYF. The V gene is TRBV18, the J gene TRBJ2-3; D call uncertain. V lost 4 bases and J 1 base, leaving 9 bases between the germline ends. CDR1 and CDR2 from the germline V gene are KGHSH and LQKENI. The CDR3 extends over 14 amino acids.

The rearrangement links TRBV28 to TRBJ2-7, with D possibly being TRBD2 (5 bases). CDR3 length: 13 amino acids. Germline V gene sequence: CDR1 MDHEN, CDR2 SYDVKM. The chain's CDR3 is CAVRSSVPYEQYF. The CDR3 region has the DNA TGTGCAGTTCGTAGTAGCGTCCCCTACGAGCAGTACTTC.

CDR3 DNA: TGTGCCAGCAGCTTGGGCGGGGAAGGATACGGCTACACCTTC. Translating it yields CASSLGGEGYGYTF. The V call is TRBV5-4, the J call TRBJ1-2; D unresolved. V lost 0 bases to trimming and J lost 8 bases, with 14 bases between them. CDR1 SGHNT and CDR2 YYREEE come from the germline V gene (reference sequence). This CDR3 comprises 14 residues.

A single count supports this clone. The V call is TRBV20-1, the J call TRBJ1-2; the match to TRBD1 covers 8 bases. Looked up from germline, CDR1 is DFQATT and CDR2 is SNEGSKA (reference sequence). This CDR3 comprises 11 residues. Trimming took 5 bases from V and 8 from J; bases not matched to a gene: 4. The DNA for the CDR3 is TGCAGTGCTGCACAGGGGGGAGGCTACACCTTC. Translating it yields CSAAQGGGYTF.

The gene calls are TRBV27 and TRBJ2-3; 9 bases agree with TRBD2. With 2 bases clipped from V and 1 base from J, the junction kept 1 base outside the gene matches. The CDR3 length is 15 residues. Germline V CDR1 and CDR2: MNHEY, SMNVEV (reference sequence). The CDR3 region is CASSLRTSGTDTQYF. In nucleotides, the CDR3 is TGTGCCAGCAGTTTACGGACTAGCGGCACAGATACGCAGTATTTT.

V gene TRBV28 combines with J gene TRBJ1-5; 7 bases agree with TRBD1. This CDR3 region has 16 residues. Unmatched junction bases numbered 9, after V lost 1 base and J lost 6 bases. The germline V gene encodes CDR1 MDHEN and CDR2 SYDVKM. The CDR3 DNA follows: TGTGCCAGCAGTTTATCCGCTGACAGGGTTCGTCAGCCCCAGCATTTT. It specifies CASSLSADRVRQPQHF.

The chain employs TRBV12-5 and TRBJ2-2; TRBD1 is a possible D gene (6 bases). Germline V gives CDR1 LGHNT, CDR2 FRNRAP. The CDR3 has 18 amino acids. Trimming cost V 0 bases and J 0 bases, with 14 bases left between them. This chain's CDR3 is CASGLVVFGGANTGELFF. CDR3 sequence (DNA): TGTGCTAGTGGTTTGGTAGTTTTTGGGGGCGCGAACACCGGGGAGCTGTTTTTT.

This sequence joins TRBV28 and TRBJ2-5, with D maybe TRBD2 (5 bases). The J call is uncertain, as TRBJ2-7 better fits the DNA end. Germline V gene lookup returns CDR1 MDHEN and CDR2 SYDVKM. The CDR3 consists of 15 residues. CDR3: CASSSLLGRSYEQYF. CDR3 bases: TGTGCCAGCAGTTCACTACTAGGACGTTCCTACGAGCAGTACTTC.

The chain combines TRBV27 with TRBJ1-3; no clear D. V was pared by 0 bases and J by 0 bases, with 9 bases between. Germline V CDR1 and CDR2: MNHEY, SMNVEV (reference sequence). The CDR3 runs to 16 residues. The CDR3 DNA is TGTGCCAGCAGTTTATCGGTAACAAACTCTGGAAACACCATATATTTT. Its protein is CASSLSVTNSGNTIYF.

CDR3 nucleotide sequence: TGTGCCAGTAGGGGGACAGGGGGATACAATGAGCAGTTCTTC. Translation: CASRGTGGYNEQFF. The chain combines TRBV19 with TRBJ2-1; 11 nucleotides line up with TRBD1. V lost 6 bases, J lost 4 bases, and 2 bases stayed unmatched. The germline V gene encodes CDR1 LNHDA and CDR2 SQIVND (reference sequence). This CDR3 comprises 14 residues.

The CDR3 sequence is CAISESHRVNSPLHF. The CDR3 DNA reads as TGTGCCATCAGTGAGTCTCACAGGGTCAATTCACCCCTCCACTTT. This rearrangement joins TRBV10-3 to TRBJ1-6, with D perhaps matching TRBD1 (6 bases). Deletions cut 0 bases from V and 7 bases from J, with 10 bases between. CDR1 and CDR2 (germline): ENHRY, SYGVKD. This CDR3 comprises 15 residues.

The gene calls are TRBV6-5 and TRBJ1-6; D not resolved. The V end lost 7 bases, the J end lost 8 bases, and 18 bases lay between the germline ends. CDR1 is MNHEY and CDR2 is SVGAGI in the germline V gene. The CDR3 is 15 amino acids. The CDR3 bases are TGTGCCAGCAACCCCTTCCCGGTAGCGGATTCACCCCTCCACTTT. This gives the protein CASNPFPVADSPLHF.

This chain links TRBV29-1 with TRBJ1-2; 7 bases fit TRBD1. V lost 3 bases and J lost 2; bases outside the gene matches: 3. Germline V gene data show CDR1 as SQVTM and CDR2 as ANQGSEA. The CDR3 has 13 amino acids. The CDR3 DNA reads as TGCAGCGTTGACTGGGACAGAAACTATGGCTACACCTTC. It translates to CSVDWDRNYGYTF.

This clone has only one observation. The CDR3 nucleotides are TGTGCCAGCAGTGGGGGCCAGTCAATGAACACTGAAGCTTTCTTT. As protein: CASSGGQSMNTEAFF. The V call is TRBV6-1, the J call TRBJ1-1, with D maybe TRBD1 (5 bases). From germline, CDR1 is MNHNS and CDR2 SASEGT. The CDR3 spans 15 residues. The V gene lost 4 bases and the J gene lost 0 bases, with 12 bases spanning the gap.

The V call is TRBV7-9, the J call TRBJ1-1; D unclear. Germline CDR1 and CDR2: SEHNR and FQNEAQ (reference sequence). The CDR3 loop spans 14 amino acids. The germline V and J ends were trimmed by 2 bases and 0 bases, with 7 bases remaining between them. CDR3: CASSLRAVNTEAFF. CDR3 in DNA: TGTGCCAGCAGCTTAAGAGCGGTGAACACTGAAGCTTTCTTT.

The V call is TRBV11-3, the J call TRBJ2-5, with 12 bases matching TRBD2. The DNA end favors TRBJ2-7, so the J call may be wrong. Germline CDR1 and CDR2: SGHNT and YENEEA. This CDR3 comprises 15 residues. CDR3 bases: TGTGCCAGCAGCTCCGGACTAGCGGGATATAGCGAGCAGTACTTC. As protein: CASSSGLAGYSEQYF.

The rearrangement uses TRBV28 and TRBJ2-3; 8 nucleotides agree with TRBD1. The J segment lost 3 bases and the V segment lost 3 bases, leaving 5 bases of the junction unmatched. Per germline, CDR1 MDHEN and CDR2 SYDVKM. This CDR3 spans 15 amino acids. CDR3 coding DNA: TGTGCCAGCAGTTTCAGGACAGGGCGGACAGATACGCAGTATTTT. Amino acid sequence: CASSFRTGRTDTQYF.

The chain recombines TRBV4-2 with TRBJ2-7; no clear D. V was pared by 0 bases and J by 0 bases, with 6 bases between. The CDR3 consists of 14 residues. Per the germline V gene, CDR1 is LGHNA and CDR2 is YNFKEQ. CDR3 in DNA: TGTGCCAGCAGCCAAGAGGCTAGCTCCTACGAGCAGTACTTC. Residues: CASSQEASSYEQYF.

As DNA, the CDR3 is TGTGCCAGCAGTCACAGGAGTCGTACTGGAAACACCATATATTTT. This encodes CASSHRSRTGNTIYF. The rearrangement links TRBV6-5 to TRBJ1-3, with D possibly TRBD1 on 5 matching bases. The germline V gene encodes CDR1 MNHEY and CDR2 SVGAGI. The V gene lost 5 bases and the J gene lost 2 bases, with 13 bases spanning the gap. This CDR3 comprises 15 residues.

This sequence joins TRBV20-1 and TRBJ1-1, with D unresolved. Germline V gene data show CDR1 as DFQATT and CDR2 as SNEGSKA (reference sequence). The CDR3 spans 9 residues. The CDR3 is CRQNTEAFF. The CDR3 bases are TGCAGACAGAACACTGAAGCTTTCTTT.

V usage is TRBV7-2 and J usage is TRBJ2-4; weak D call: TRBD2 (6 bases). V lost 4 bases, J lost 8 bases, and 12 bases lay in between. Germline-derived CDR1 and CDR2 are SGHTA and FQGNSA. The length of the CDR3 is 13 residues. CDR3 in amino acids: CASSSQRGDIQYF. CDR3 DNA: TGTGCCAGCAGCTCCCAGCGCGGGGACATTCAGTACTTC.

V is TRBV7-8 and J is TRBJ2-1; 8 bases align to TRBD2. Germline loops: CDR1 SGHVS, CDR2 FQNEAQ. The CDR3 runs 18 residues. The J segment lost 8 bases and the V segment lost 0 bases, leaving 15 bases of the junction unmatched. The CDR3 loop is CASSLASPMASGSYEQFF. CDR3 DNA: TGTGCCAGCAGCTTAGCGAGTCCTATGGCTAGCGGGTCGTATGAGCAGTTCTTC. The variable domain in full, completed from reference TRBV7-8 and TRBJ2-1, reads GAGVSQSPRYKVAKRGQDVALRCDPISGHVSLFWYQQALGQGPEFLTYFQNEAQLDKSGLPSDRFFAERPEGSVSTLKIQRTQQEDSAVYLCASSLASPMASGSYEQFFGPGTRLTVL.

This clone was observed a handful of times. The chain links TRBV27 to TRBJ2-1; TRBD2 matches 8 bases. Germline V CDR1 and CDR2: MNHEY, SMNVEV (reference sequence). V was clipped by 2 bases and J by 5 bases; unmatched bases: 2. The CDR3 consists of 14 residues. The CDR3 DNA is TGTGCCAGCAGTTTACGGGGGGGCCACAATGAGCAGTTCTTC. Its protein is CASSLRGGHNEQFF.

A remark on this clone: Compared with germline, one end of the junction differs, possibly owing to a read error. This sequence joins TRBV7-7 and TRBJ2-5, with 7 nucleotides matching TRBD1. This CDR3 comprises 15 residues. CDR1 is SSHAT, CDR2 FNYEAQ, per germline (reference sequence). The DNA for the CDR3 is TGTGCTAGCAGCTTAGGCGGACAGGCAGGAGAGACCCAGTACTTC. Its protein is CASSLGGQAGETQYF.

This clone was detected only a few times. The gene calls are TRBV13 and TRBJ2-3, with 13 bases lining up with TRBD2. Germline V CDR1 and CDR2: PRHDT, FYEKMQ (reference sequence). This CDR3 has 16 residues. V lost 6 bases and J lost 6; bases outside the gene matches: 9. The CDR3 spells CASREGLAGESDTQYF. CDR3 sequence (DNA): TGTGCCAGCAGGGAAGGACTAGCGGGAGAATCGGATACGCAGTATTTT.

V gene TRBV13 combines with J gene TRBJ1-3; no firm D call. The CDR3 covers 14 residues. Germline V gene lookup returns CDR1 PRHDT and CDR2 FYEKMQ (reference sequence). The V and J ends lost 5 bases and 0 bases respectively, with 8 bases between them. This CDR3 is CASSVRGSGNTIYF. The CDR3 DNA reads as TGTGCCAGCAGCGTACGAGGCTCTGGAAACACCATATATTTT.